This is a list of T cell receptor beta chains from one sample in a study of shared clonotypes between healthy human individuals. Here immunoSEQ multiplex PCR was the method, and the copy in TCRdb shows in-frame clones only, minus some. The data contain 1,400,000 or so clones, 97% to 99% of them singletons. Source material: naive CD4+ T cells sorted from blood. These receptors originate from a man younger than 40 in good health. CDR3s include the opening cysteine and the closing phenylalanine or tryptophan. D genes are given only for firm matches. The listing skips clone size in some rows; elsewhere it reads once, few, many or a size class.

j_gene: TRBJ2-1
abundance: NA
v_gene: TRBV11-3
d_gene: TRBD2
CDR3aa: CASSSTSGSLAEQFF
CDR3nt: TGTGCCAGCAGCTCTACTAGCGGGAGTTTAGCTGAGCAGTTCTTC

j_gene: TRBJ2-1
abundance: NA
v_gene: TRBV6-5
d_gene: TRBD1
CDR3aa: CASSYSPGQPFNEQFF
CDR3nt: TGTGCCAGCAGTTACTCTCCGGGACAGCCCTTCAATGAGCAGTTCTTC

j_gene: TRBJ1-4
abundance: NA
v_gene: TRBV5-5
d_gene: NA
CDR3aa: CASSLRQGFLFF
CDR3nt: TGTGCCAGCAGCTTAAGGCAGGGTTTTCTGTTTTTT

j_gene: TRBJ2-7
abundance: NA
v_gene: TRBV5-1
d_gene: TRBD2
CDR3aa: CASATGEGYEQYF
CDR3nt: TGCGCCAGCGCGACGGGGGAGGGCTACGAGCAGTACTTC

j_gene: TRBJ2-4
abundance: NA
v_gene: TRBV5-1
d_gene: TRBD2
CDR3aa: CASSPYGGAKNIQYF
CDR3nt: TGCGCCAGCAGCCCTTACGGGGGGGCCAAAAACATTCAGTACTTC

j_gene: TRBJ2-5
abundance: NA
v_gene: TRBV5-1
d_gene: NA
CDR3aa: CASSSGARETQYF
CDR3nt: TGCGCCAGCAGCTCGGGGGCTCGGGAGACCCAGTACTTC

j_gene: TRBJ1-4
abundance: NA
v_gene: TRBV29-1
d_gene: TRBD1
CDR3aa: CSVRFRGPEKLFF
CDR3nt: TGCAGCGTACGATTCAGGGGGCCTGAAAAACTGTTTTTT

j_gene: TRBJ2-1
abundance: NA
v_gene: TRBV9
d_gene: NA
CDR3aa: CASSSAAYNEQFF
CDR3nt: TGTGCCAGCAGCTCAGCCGCCTACAATGAGCAGTTCTTC

j_gene: TRBJ1-3
abundance: NA
v_gene: TRBV6-1
d_gene: NA
CDR3aa: CASSETPGLGAGNTIYF
CDR3nt: TGTGCCAGCAGTGAAACCCCAGGGTTAGGAGCTGGAAACACCATATATTTT

j_gene: TRBJ2-1
abundance: NA
v_gene: TRBV11-3
d_gene: NA
CDR3aa: CASSFGGQGAYNEQFF
CDR3nt: TGTGCCAGCAGCTTCGGGGGTCAAGGGGCCTACAATGAGCAGTTCTTC

j_gene: TRBJ1-5
abundance: NA
v_gene: TRBV2
d_gene: NA
CDR3aa: CASSETGPSTQHF
CDR3nt: TGTGCCAGCAGTGAGACAGGCCCCTCGACCCAGCATTTT

j_gene: TRBJ2-1
abundance: NA
v_gene: TRBV5-6
d_gene: NA
CDR3aa: CASSFTPFDEQFF
CDR3nt: TGTGCCAGCAGCTTTACCCCGTTCGATGAGCAGTTCTTC

j_gene: TRBJ2-3
abundance: NA
v_gene: TRBV10-3
d_gene: NA
CDR3aa: CAIKGSTDTQYF
CDR3nt: TGTGCCATCAAGGGGTCCACAGATACGCAGTATTTT

j_gene: TRBJ2-3
abundance: NA
v_gene: TRBV2
d_gene: NA
CDR3aa: CASSVSLAGPTDTQYF
CDR3nt: TGTGCCAGCAGCGTTTCCCTCGCGGGGCCCACAGATACGCAGTATTTT

j_gene: TRBJ1-1
abundance: NA
v_gene: TRBV10-3
d_gene: TRBD1
CDR3aa: CAIQKRQGMVGVNTEAFF
CDR3nt: TGTGCCATCCAAAAAAGACAGGGGATGGTCGGAGTGAACACTGAAGCTTTCTTT

j_gene: TRBJ1-2
abundance: NA
v_gene: TRBV5-6
d_gene: TRBD1
CDR3aa: CASSPSWTGATNYGYTF
CDR3nt: TGTGCCAGCAGCCCAAGTTGGACAGGGGCGACTAACTATGGCTACACCTTC

j_gene: TRBJ2-7
abundance: NA
v_gene: TRBV5-4
d_gene: TRBD2
CDR3aa: CASSSGTSGRTYEQYF
CDR3nt: TGTGCCAGCAGCTCCGGGACTAGCGGGAGGACCTACGAGCAGTACTTC

j_gene: TRBJ2-7
abundance: NA
v_gene: TRBV9
d_gene: NA
CDR3aa: CASSVEYNSYEQYF
CDR3nt: TGTGCCAGCAGCGTAGAGTACAACTCCTACGAGCAGTACTTC

j_gene: TRBJ1-5
abundance: NA
v_gene: TRBV28
d_gene: TRBD1
CDR3aa: CASSRDRFLQHF
CDR3nt: TGTGCCAGCAGTCGGGACAGGTTCCTGCAGCATTTT

j_gene: TRBJ1-1
abundance: NA
v_gene: TRBV7-2
d_gene: TRBD1
CDR3aa: CASSPQGAVTEAFF
CDR3nt: TGTGCCAGCAGCCCACAGGGGGCGGTCACTGAAGCTTTCTTT

j_gene: TRBJ2-1
abundance: NA
v_gene: TRBV7-3
d_gene: TRBD2
CDR3aa: CASSPQRLAGGPIEQFF
CDR3nt: TGTGCCAGCAGCCCCCAACGACTAGCGGGAGGGCCTATTGAGCAGTTCTTC

j_gene: TRBJ1-2
abundance: once
v_gene: TRBV30
d_gene: NA
CDR3aa: CAWSAVVRLDGYTF
CDR3nt: TGTGCCTGGAGTGCGGTTGTGAGATTGGATGGCTACACCTTC

j_gene: TRBJ2-3
abundance: NA
v_gene: TRBV27
d_gene: TRBD2
CDR3aa: CASRKAGATDTQYF
CDR3nt: TGTGCCAGCAGGAAAGCGGGAGCCACAGATACGCAGTATTTT

j_gene: TRBJ2-7
abundance: once
v_gene: TRBV5-4
d_gene: NA
CDR3aa: CASSLLGEGGIYEQYF
CDR3nt: TGTGCCAGCAGCTTGTTGGGCGAGGGGGGGATCTACGAGCAGTACTTC

j_gene: TRBJ2-4
abundance: NA
v_gene: TRBV20-1
d_gene: TRBD1
CDR3aa: CSARGQDEYF
CDR3nt: TGCAGTGCTCGGGGACAGGACGAGTACTTC

j_gene: TRBJ2-2
abundance: NA
v_gene: TRBV7-6
d_gene: NA
CDR3aa: CASSLAGFTGELFF
CDR3nt: TGTGCCAGCAGCTTAGCAGGGTTCACCGGGGAGCTGTTTTTT

j_gene: TRBJ2-7
abundance: NA
v_gene: TRBV30
d_gene: TRBD2
CDR3aa: CAWSRLAGGPYEQYF
CDR3nt: TGTGCCTGGAGTCGACTAGCGGGAGGGCCGTACGAGCAGTACTTC

j_gene: TRBJ2-7
abundance: once
v_gene: TRBV27
d_gene: TRBD2
CDR3aa: CASSSKRGLHEQYF
CDR3nt: TGTGCCAGCAGTTCTAAGCGGGGCCTACACGAGCAGTACTTC

j_gene: TRBJ2-7
abundance: NA
v_gene: TRBV7-2
d_gene: TRBD2
CDR3aa: CASSATSWLAEPYEQYF
CDR3nt: TGTGCCAGCAGCGCGACTAGCTGGCTAGCGGAGCCCTACGAGCAGTACTTC

j_gene: TRBJ2-7
abundance: NA
v_gene: TRBV7-2
d_gene: TRBD1
CDR3aa: CASSPDRGEGEQYF
CDR3nt: TGTGCCAGCAGTCCTGACAGGGGAGAGGGGGAGCAGTACTTC

j_gene: TRBJ1-1
abundance: NA
v_gene: TRBV10-3
d_gene: NA
CDR3aa: CAISDYTSTEAFF
CDR3nt: TGTGCCATCAGTGACTACACCAGCACTGAAGCTTTCTTT

j_gene: TRBJ2-5
abundance: NA
v_gene: TRBV9
d_gene: NA
CDR3aa: CASSVTSGGETQYF
CDR3nt: TGTGCCAGCAGCGTAACGTCAGGTGGAGAGACCCAGTACTTC

j_gene: TRBJ2-4
abundance: NA
v_gene: TRBV10-3
d_gene: TRBD1
CDR3aa: CAISEDRVENIQYF
CDR3nt: TGTGCCATCAGTGAGGACAGGGTGGAAAACATTCAGTACTTC

j_gene: TRBJ2-1
abundance: NA
v_gene: TRBV6-5
d_gene: TRBD2
CDR3aa: CASSYSREGELFF
CDR3nt: TGTGCCAGCAGTTACTCGAGGGAGGGAGAGTTGTTCTTC

j_gene: TRBJ1-2
abundance: once
v_gene: TRBV19
d_gene: NA
CDR3aa: CASSMTDSSGYTF
CDR3nt: TGTGCCAGTAGTATGACGGACAGTAGTGGCTACACCTTC

j_gene: TRBJ1-1
abundance: NA
v_gene: TRBV28
d_gene: NA
CDR3aa: CASSWTANTEAFF
CDR3nt: TGTGCCAGCAGCTGGACAGCGAACACTGAAGCTTTCTTT

j_gene: TRBJ2-7
abundance: NA
v_gene: TRBV7-2
d_gene: TRBD1
CDR3aa: CASRMTGGAPEQYF
CDR3nt: TGTGCCAGCAGGATGACAGGGGGCGCCCCCGAGCAGTACTTC

j_gene: TRBJ2-7
abundance: NA
v_gene: TRBV7-9
d_gene: NA
CDR3aa: CASSTRPDYEQYF
CDR3nt: TGTGCCAGCAGCACAAGACCCGACTACGAGCAGTACTTC

j_gene: TRBJ2-1
abundance: NA
v_gene: TRBV20-1
d_gene: NA
CDR3aa: CSAKGNEQFF
CDR3nt: TGCAGTGCAAAAGGCAATGAGCAGTTCTTC

j_gene: TRBJ2-2
abundance: once
v_gene: TRBV12-5
d_gene: TRBD2
CDR3aa: CASGVTSGSTGELFF
CDR3nt: TGTGCTAGTGGCGTGACTAGCGGGAGTACCGGGGAGCTGTTTTTT

j_gene: TRBJ1-2
abundance: once
v_gene: TRBV7-9
d_gene: TRBD1
CDR3aa: CASSTDREGYGYTF
CDR3nt: TGTGCCAGCAGCACGGACAGGGAAGGCTATGGCTACACCTTC

j_gene: TRBJ2-7
abundance: NA
v_gene: TRBV11-2
d_gene: NA
CDR3aa: CASSFRISAYEQYF
CDR3nt: TGTGCCAGCAGCTTCCGGATTTCAGCCTACGAGCAGTACTTC

j_gene: TRBJ2-1
abundance: NA
v_gene: TRBV19
d_gene: TRBD1
CDR3aa: CASILTGSNEQFF
CDR3nt: TGTGCCAGTATCCTGACAGGGAGCAATGAGCAGTTCTTC

j_gene: TRBJ1-4
abundance: NA
v_gene: TRBV7-6
d_gene: NA
CDR3aa: CASSLDPWEKLFF
CDR3nt: TGTGCCAGCAGCTTAGACCCCTGGGAAAAACTGTTTTTT

j_gene: TRBJ2-7
abundance: NA
v_gene: TRBV30
d_gene: NA
CDR3aa: CAWRDLRGSSSYEQYF
CDR3nt: TGTGCCTGGAGGGACCTCAGGGGATCGAGCTCCTACGAGCAGTACTTC

j_gene: TRBJ2-1
abundance: NA
v_gene: TRBV20-1
d_gene: NA
CDR3aa: CSAEWGEQFF
CDR3nt: TGCAGTGCCGAGTGGGGTGAGCAGTTCTTC

j_gene: TRBJ2-7
abundance: NA
v_gene: TRBV7-9
d_gene: NA
CDR3aa: CASSLWQGYEQYF
CDR3nt: TGTGCCAGCAGCTTATGGCAGGGTTACGAGCAGTACTTC

j_gene: TRBJ2-2
abundance: NA
v_gene: TRBV29-1
d_gene: NA
CDR3aa: CSVGQMAGGELFF
CDR3nt: TGCAGCGTTGGCCAGATGGCGGGCGGGGAGCTGTTTTTT

j_gene: TRBJ1-2
abundance: NA
v_gene: TRBV25-1
d_gene: NA
CDR3aa: CASSELNRDTSYGYTF
CDR3nt: TGTGCCAGCAGTGAATTGAACAGGGATACCAGCTATGGCTACACCTTC

j_gene: TRBJ2-3
abundance: NA
v_gene: TRBV7-3
d_gene: TRBD2
CDR3aa: CASSSGLAGSTDTQYF
CDR3nt: TGTGCCAGCAGCTCGGGACTAGCGGGTAGCACAGATACGCAGTATTTT

j_gene: TRBJ2-1
abundance: NA
v_gene: TRBV2
d_gene: TRBD2
CDR3aa: CASSERERYNEQFF
CDR3nt: TGTGCCAGCAGTGAGCGGGAGAGGTACAATGAGCAGTTCTTC